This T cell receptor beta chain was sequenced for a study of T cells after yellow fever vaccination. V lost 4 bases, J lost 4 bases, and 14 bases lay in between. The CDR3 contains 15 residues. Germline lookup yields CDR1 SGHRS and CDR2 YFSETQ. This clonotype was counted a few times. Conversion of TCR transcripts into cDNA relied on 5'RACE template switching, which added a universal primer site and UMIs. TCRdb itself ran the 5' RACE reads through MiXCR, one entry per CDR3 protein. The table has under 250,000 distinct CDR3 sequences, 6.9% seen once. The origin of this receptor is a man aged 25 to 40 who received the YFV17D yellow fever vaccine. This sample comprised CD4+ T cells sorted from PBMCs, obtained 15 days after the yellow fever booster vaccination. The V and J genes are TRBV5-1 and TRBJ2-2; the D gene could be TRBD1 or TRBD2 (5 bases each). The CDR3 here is CASSRGALATGELFF. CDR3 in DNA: TGCGCCAGCAGCAGGGGCGCCCTAGCCACCGGGGAGCTGTTTTTT.